One and the same sample provided the 12 T cell receptor beta chains below, sequenced in a study of cytomegalovirus exposure and HLA in healthy donors. Both 60 Vbeta primers and 13 Jbeta primers went into the PCR. Data came from immunoSEQ multiplex PCR; TCRdb stores just in-frame clones and leaves some out. The table records approximately 100,000 clones, less than 80% of them present only once. Source material: PBMCs. The receptors shown here come from a woman in her forties or fifties in good health and CMV-seropositive.

This chain uses TRBV5-1 with TRBJ2-5; tentatively, D is TRBD1 (6 bases). V was trimmed by 5 bases and J by 3 bases, leaving 11 bases between them. Germline CDR1 reads SGHRS; CDR2 reads YFSETQ. This CDR3 has 13 amino acids. CDR3 region: CASRVNREETQYF. The CDR3 region has the DNA TGCGCCAGCAGGGTGAACAGGGAAGAGACCCAGTACTTC.

The CDR3 bases are TGTGCCAGCAGCTTAGCCCCGGTTAGCGGGGGGGCCTACGAGCAGTACTTC. This translates into CASSLAPVSGGAYEQYF. The J gene is TRBJ2-7, the V gene TRBV7-2, with TRBD2 matching over 11 bases. The CDR3 has 17 residues. Germline assignment: CDR1 SGHTA and CDR2 FQGNSA. After removal of 0 bases from V and 2 bases from J, the junction contained 6 bases not matched to a gene.

This sequence joins TRBV11-1 and TRBJ2-1, with 8 bases that match TRBD1. The V and J ends lost 4 bases and 7 bases, in that order; junction bases with no gene match: 9. CDR1 is SGHAT, CDR2 FQDESV, per germline (reference sequence). The CDR3 consists of 15 residues. CDR3 in amino acids: CASSSQGALLNEQFF. In DNA, the CDR3 is TGTGCCAGCAGCTCCCAGGGGGCGCTTCTGAATGAGCAGTTCTTC. Full variable domain (rest looked up from reference TRBV11-1 and TRBJ2-1): EAEVAQSPRYKITEKSQAVAFWCDPISGHATLYWYRQILGQGPELLVQFQDESVVDDSQLPKDRFSAERLKGVDSTLKIQPAELGDSAMYLCASSSQGALLNEQFFGPGTRLTVL.

J is TRBJ2-6 and V is TRBV2; D gene uncertain. CDR1 SNHLY and CDR2 FYNNEI come from the germline V gene. This CDR3 contains 12 residues. The germline V and J ends were trimmed by 6 bases and 4 bases, with 4 bases remaining between them. The CDR3 here is CASSGGANVLTF. The CDR3 nucleotides are TGTGCCAGCAGCGGGGGGGCCAACGTCCTGACTTTC.

The V gene is TRBV5-5, the J gene TRBJ1-6; D possibly corresponds to TRBD1 (5 bases). This CDR3 is built from 11 residues. CDR1 and CDR2 from the germline V gene are SGHKS and YYEKEE (reference sequence). The CDR3 reads CDPGGRTPLHF. DNA of the CDR3: TGTGACCCCGGGGGACGGACACCCCTCCACTTT.

This clone was found a few times. The rearrangement joins TRBV2 to TRBJ2-7; possibly TRBD1 for D (7 bases). Trimming removed 7 bases at V and 7 bases at J, with 14 bases between. The germline CDR1 and CDR2 sequences are SNHLY and FYNNEI. The CDR3 is made up of 12 amino acids. The CDR3 spells CASMAGGQEQYF. The CDR3 DNA reads as TGTGCCAGCATGGCAGGGGGGCAAGAGCAGTACTTC.

The chain couples TRBV5-4 to TRBJ2-2, with 8 bases fitting TRBD1. The length of the CDR3 is 14 residues. With V trimmed by 2 bases and J by 7 bases, 4 bases remained unmatched. Germline CDR1 and CDR2: SGHNT and YYREEE (reference sequence). CDR3 amino acids: CASSFQGAIGELFF. CDR3 coding DNA: TGTGCCAGCAGCTTTCAGGGGGCGATCGGGGAGCTGTTTTTT.

Of note for this clone: One end of the junction is discordant with germline, which a read error may explain. The chain joins TRBV4-2 to TRBJ2-4; TRBD1 agrees at 8 bases. CDR1 is LGHNA and CDR2 is YNFKEQ in the germline V gene. The CDR3 covers 14 residues. The CDR3 protein is CASSLGQGGNSQYF. The CDR3 DNA sequence: TGTGCCAGCAGCCTCGGACAGGGCGGAAACAGTCAGTACTTC.

The chain has TRBV27 and TRBJ2-3; no reliable D call. The V and J ends lost 7 bases and 3 bases respectively, with 11 bases between them. Germline CDR1 reads MNHEY; CDR2 reads SMNVEV (reference sequence). The CDR3 loop spans 13 amino acids. Here the CDR3 DNA reads TGTGCCAGCACCCCTGGTCGGACAGATACGCAGTATTTT. Amino acid sequence: CASTPGRTDTQYF.

The V call is TRBV6-6, the J call TRBJ1-3, with a weak D call TRBD1 (6 bases). Germline values: CDR1 MNHNY, CDR2 SVGAGI (reference sequence). V shed 7 bases and J shed 1 base, with 14 bases lying between them. There are 15 residues in the CDR3. The CDR3 nucleotides are TGTGCCAGCAAAACCCCAGGGGATTCTGGAAACACCATATATTTT. Its protein is CASKTPGDSGNTIYF.

The rearrangement uses TRBV7-3 and TRBJ2-1; maybe TRBD1 (5 bases). CDR3 length: 14 amino acids. Per the germline V gene, CDR1 is SGHTA and CDR2 is FQGTGA. The germline V and J ends were trimmed by 5 bases and 6 bases, with 14 bases remaining between them. The chain's CDR3 is CASSLLGAGNEQFF. The CDR3 region has the DNA TGTGCCAGCAGCCTCTTAGGGGCAGGCAATGAGCAGTTCTTC.

The chain combines TRBV5-3 with TRBJ1-2; D gene uncertain. TRBV5-3 is labeled an ORF, and its function is uncertain. The CDR3 contains 13 residues. V gave up 1 base and J gave up 7 bases, with 11 bases separating them. The CDR3 DNA is TGTGCCAGAAGCTTGAGGCAACCGGGTGGCTACACCTTC. Encoded protein: CARSLRQPGGYTF.